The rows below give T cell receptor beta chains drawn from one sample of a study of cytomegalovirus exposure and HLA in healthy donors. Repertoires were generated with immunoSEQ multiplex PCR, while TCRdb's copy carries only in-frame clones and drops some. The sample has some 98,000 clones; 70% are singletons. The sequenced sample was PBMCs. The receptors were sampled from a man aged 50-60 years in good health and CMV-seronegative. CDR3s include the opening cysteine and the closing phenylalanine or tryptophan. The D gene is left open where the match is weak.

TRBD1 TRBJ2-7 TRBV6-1 CASSEVGDRTYEQYF
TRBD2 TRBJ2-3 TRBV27 CASRVRGGFADTQYF
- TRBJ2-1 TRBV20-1 CSARQGNEQFF
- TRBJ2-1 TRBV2 CASSPFQNEQFF
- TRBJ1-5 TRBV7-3 CARACEGQPQHF
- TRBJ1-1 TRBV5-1 CASSLGSGTEAFF
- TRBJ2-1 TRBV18 CASSLGAGVVQFF
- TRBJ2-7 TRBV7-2 CASSFAASYEQYF
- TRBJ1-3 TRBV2 CASAWTNGNTIYF
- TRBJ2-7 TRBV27 CASATGRIYEQYF
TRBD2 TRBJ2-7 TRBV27 CASSLREGYEQYF
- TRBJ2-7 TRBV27 CASSLSVYRAQHEQYF
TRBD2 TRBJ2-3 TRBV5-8 CASSLGTRVTDTQYF
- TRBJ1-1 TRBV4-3 CASSQGPYAEAFF
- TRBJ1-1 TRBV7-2 CASSLEQANTEAFF
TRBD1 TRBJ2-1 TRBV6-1 CASRGQVANNEQFF
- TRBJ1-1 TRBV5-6 CASSLDWDMNTEAFF
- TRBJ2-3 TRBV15 CATSREGVSFPDTQYF
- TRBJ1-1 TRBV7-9 CASSPMGSLAFF
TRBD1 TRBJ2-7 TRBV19 CASSILGTGDYEQYF
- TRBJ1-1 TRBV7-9 CSSSLGRTEAFF
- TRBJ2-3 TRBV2 CASRSGERTDTQYF
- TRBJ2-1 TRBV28 CASSSEGPKQFF
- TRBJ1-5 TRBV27 CASSLSGEGVDPQHF
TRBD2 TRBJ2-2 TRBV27 CASSPAGAGELFF
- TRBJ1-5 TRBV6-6 CASTVERGQPQHF
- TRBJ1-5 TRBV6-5 CASSSITGYNQPQHF
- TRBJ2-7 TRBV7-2 CASSFLRTTAYEQYF
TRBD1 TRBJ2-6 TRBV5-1 CASSLGQGLSGANVLTF
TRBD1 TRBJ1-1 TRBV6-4 CASSDLGQGITEAFF
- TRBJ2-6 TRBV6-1 CASSEGAAGANVLTF
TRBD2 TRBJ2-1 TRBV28 CASSLLAGAHNEQFF
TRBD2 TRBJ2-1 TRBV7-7 CASSLDGLAGGPYNEQFF
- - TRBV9 CASSVDPNWSYEQYF
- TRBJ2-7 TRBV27 CASSLSSWGQVYEQYF
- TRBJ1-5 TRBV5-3 CARSSRGIDCHSNQPQHF